A single T cell receptor (beta chain) is shown here with its context. Measured with immunoSEQ multiplex PCR; TCRdb has only the in-frame clones, and not every one. This table has 2,500,000 or so clones, less than 95% appearing once. This CDR3 region has 11 residues. In germline, CDR1 is DFQATT, CDR2 SNEGSKA (reference sequence). Trimming removed 4 bases from V and 10 bases from J, with 11 bases in between. The data derive from a study of shared clonotypes between healthy human individuals. As for the study in general: The plates for each donor numbered three CD4 naive, three CD4 memory, two CD8 naive and one CD8 memory.

The sequence derives from a man aged 18 to 30 in good health. Some clones in this sample may be carry-over from other donors' samples. Sequencing used naive CD4+ T cells from PBMCs. Noted subset: CD45RA+ positively selected. The J gene is TRBJ2-1, the V gene TRBV20-1; D uncertain. The CDR3 region has the DNA TGCAGTGCTACCGAGCTTAGGGAGCAGTTCTTC. Protein product: CSATELREQFF.